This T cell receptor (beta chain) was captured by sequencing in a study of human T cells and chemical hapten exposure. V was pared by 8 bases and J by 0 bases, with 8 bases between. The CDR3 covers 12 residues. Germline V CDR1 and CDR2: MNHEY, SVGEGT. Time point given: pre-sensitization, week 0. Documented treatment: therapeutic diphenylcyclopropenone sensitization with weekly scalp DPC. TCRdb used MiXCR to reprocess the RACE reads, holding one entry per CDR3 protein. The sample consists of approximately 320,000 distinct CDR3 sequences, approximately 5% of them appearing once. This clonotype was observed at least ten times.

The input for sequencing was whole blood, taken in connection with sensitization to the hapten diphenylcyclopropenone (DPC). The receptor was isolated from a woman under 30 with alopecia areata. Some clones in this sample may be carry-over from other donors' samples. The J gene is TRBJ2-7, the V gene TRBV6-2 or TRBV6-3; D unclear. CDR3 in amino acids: CASRTVSYEQYF. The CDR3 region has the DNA TGTGCCAGCCGGACGGTCTCCTACGAGCAGTACTTC.